Listed here are 20 T cell receptor beta chains from one sample, sequenced in a study of cytomegalovirus exposure and HLA in healthy donors. A multiplex PCR was run with 60 Vbeta primers and 13 Jbeta primers. Some clones are missing from TCRdb's copy, which holds only in-frame ones; the method was immunoSEQ multiplex PCR. The sample contains about 150,000 clones, roughly 80% of which appear only once. Sequencing used PBMCs. The receptors were gathered from a woman aged 40 to 50 in good health and CMV-seronegative.

This chain joins TRBV7-9 and TRBJ2-1; 10 bases are shared with TRBD2. CDR1 is SEHNR and CDR2 is FQNEAQ in the germline V gene (reference sequence). V shed 7 bases and J 1 base; nucleotides not matched to a gene: 1. The CDR3 sequence is 14 residues long. In DNA, the CDR3 is TGTGCCAGCACTAGCGGGAGTTCCTACAATGAGCAGTTCTTC. It encodes CASTSGSSYNEQFF. Filled out from reference TRBV7-9 and TRBJ2-1, the complete variable domain reads DTGVSQNPRHKITKRGQNVTFRCDPISEHNRLYWYRQTLGQGPEFLTYFQNEAQLEKSRLLSDRFSAERPKGSFSTLEIQRTEQGDSAMYLCASTSGSSYNEQFFGPGTRLTVL.

Notes on this clone: One end of the junction is discordant with germline, which a read error may explain. This chain links TRBV7-7 with TRBJ2-5; D is possibly TRBD1 (9 bases). CDR3 length: 16 amino acids. Germline CDR1 and CDR2: SSHAT and FNYEAQ (reference sequence). The CDR3 region has the DNA TGTGCTAGCAGCTTAGCGGGACAGGGATCCCAAGAGACCCAGTACTTC. It specifies CASSLAGQGSQETQYF.

J is TRBJ1-2 and V is TRBV6-1; D is ambiguous. V lost 1 base and J 2 bases, leaving 5 bases between the germline ends. Per germline, CDR1 MNHNS and CDR2 SASEGT. This CDR3 is 13 amino acids long. This CDR3 is CASSEGQNYGYTF. CDR3 bases: TGTGCCAGCAGTGAAGGCCAGAACTATGGCTACACCTTC.

This clone was observed a few times. The rearrangement links TRBV10-3 to TRBJ2-2, with a weak D call TRBD2 (6 bases). Germline V gene lookup returns CDR1 ENHRY and CDR2 SYGVKD. The germline V and J ends were trimmed by 4 bases and 2 bases, with 8 bases remaining between them. This CDR3 has 14 amino acids. The CDR3 region is CAISVGTNTGELFF. Written as DNA, the CDR3 is TGTGCCATCAGTGTGGGGACTAACACCGGGGAGCTGTTTTTT.

This clone was picked up a small number of times. The chain uses TRBV10-2 and TRBJ2-7, with 13 bases lining up with TRBD2. The CDR3 sequence is 15 residues long. After removal of 8 bases from V and 5 bases from J, the junction contained 9 bases not matched to a gene. CDR1 and CDR2 from the germline V gene are WSHSY and SAAADI. The CDR3 loop reads CASGKGLAGVHEQYF. The CDR3 DNA reads TGCGCCAGCGGCAAAGGACTAGCGGGAGTCCACGAGCAGTACTTC.

This sequence joins TRBV27 and TRBJ2-2; a possible D gene is TRBD2 (6 bases). V shed 3 bases and J shed 5 bases, with 10 bases lying between them. The CDR3 covers 14 residues. Germline V CDR1 and CDR2: MNHEY, SMNVEV (reference sequence). CDR3 nucleotide sequence: TGTGCCAGCAGTTTGCGGGGAAGGACCGGGGAGCTGTTTTTT. Protein sequence: CASSLRGRTGELFF.

The V call is TRBV7-6, the J call TRBJ1-1, with TRBD1 identical over 9 bases. The V and J ends lost 4 bases and 1 base, in that order; junction bases with no gene match: 13. The CDR3 contains 18 residues. Germline V CDR1 and CDR2: SGHVS, FNYEAQ. In DNA, the CDR3 is TGTGCCAGCAGCTCCCCTCCCGGGACAGGGTACACGAACACTGAAGCTTTCTTT. It codes for CASSSPPGTGYTNTEAFF. Together with reference TRBV7-6 and TRBJ1-1, the CDR3 gives the full variable domain: GAGVSQSPRYKVTKRGQDVALRCDPISGHVSLYWYRQALGQGPEFLTYFNYEAQQDKSGLPNDRFSAERPEGSISTLTIQRTEQRDSAMYRCASSSPPGTGYTNTEAFFGQGTRLTVV.

The V and J genes are TRBV6-5 and TRBJ1-5, with 9 bases that match TRBD1. The CDR3 has 15 amino acids. Germline V gene sequence: CDR1 MNHEY, CDR2 SVGAGI. V was pared by 2 bases and J by 6 bases, with 5 bases of the junction left unmatched. CDR3 amino acids: CASSYDDRGGQPQHF. The DNA of the CDR3 is TGTGCCAGCAGTTACGATGACAGGGGGGGTCAGCCCCAGCATTTT.

This clone was detected a few times. V and J are TRBV5-1 and TRBJ1-2; the match to TRBD1 covers 8 bases. The V gene end was trimmed by 4 bases and the J gene end by 7 bases; junction bases not matched to a gene: 9. The CDR3 sequence is 14 residues long. Germline CDR1 reads SGHRS; CDR2 reads YFSETQ. The CDR3 reads CASSRQDRVSGYTF. Written as DNA, the CDR3 is TGCGCCAGCAGCCGGCAGGACAGGGTTTCTGGCTACACCTTC.

The chain joins TRBV10-3 to TRBJ1-2; TRBD1 might be the D (5 bases). Between the trimmed V and J ends, which lost 0 bases and 5 bases, there was a span of 19 bases. Germline V CDR1 and CDR2: ENHRY, SYGVKD. The CDR3 has 17 residues. CDR3 sequence: CAISESDQGDSWYGYTF. CDR3 bases: TGTGCCATCAGTGAGTCGGACCAGGGTGACAGTTGGTATGGCTACACCTTC.

This chain joins TRBV5-1 and TRBJ2-3; 12 bases align to TRBD1. Germline CDR1 SGHRS, CDR2 YFSETQ. This CDR3 contains 16 residues. The trim removed 4 bases at V and 4 bases at J, leaving 7 bases unmatched. CDR3 protein: CASSLGQGARADTQYF. Here the CDR3 DNA reads TGCGCCAGCAGCCTGGGACAGGGGGCGCGCGCAGATACGCAGTATTTT. Full variable domain (outside the CDR3, taken from reference TRBV5-1 and TRBJ2-3): KAGVTQTPRYLIKTRGQQVTLSCSPISGHRSVSWYQQTPGQGLQFLFEYFSETQRNKGNFPGRFSGRQFSNSRSEMNVSTLELGDSALYLCASSLGQGARADTQYFGPGTRLTVL.

V is TRBV6-1 and J is TRBJ1-1; no firm D call. V lost 6 bases to trimming and J lost 5 bases, with 13 bases between them. This CDR3 spans 13 amino acids. Per germline, CDR1 MNHNS and CDR2 SASEGT. In DNA, the CDR3 is TGTGCCAGCAGCGGGATCCCGGGGACTGAAGCTTTCTTT. Translating gives CASSGIPGTEAFF.

The V call is TRBV4-2, the J call TRBJ2-2; D is perhaps TRBD2 (5 bases). The germline CDR1 and CDR2 sequences are LGHNA and YNFKEQ. The V end lost 1 base, the J end lost 6 bases, and 9 bases lay between the germline ends. CDR3 length: 14 residues. The DNA for the CDR3 is TGTGCCAGCAGCCAAGCGACTACTTCCGGGGAGCTGTTTTTT. Amino acid sequence: CASSQATTSGELFF.

The J gene is TRBJ2-7, the V gene TRBV11-3, with 9 bases matching TRBD1. The germline gives CDR1 SGHNT, CDR2 YENEEA. The CDR3 loop spans 16 amino acids. The V and J ends lost 1 base and 3 bases, in that order; junction bases with no gene match: 7. CDR3 DNA sequence: TGTGCCAGCAGCTTAGCCAGGGACAGGGAGTTCTACGAGCAGTACTTC. Protein sequence: CASSLARDREFYEQYF. The complete variable domain, with remaining parts taken from reference TRBV11-3 and TRBJ2-7, reads EAGVVQSPRYKIIEKKQPVAFWCNPISGHNTLYWYLQNLGQGPELLIRYENEEAVDDSQLPKDRFSAERLKGVDSTLKIQPAELGDSAVYLCASSLARDREFYEQYFGPGTRLTVT.

This chain connects TRBV19 to TRBJ1-5; a possible D gene is TRBD1 (5 bases). The CDR3 sequence is 16 residues long. CDR1 LNHDA and CDR2 SQIVND come from the germline V gene (reference sequence). Trimming stripped 5 bases from V and 2 bases from J, with 16 bases between. The CDR3: CASSATGGVGNQPQHF. The CDR3, as DNA: TGTGCCAGTAGTGCGACCGGGGGGGTGGGCAATCAGCCCCAGCATTTT.

This chain's CDR3 is CASSLAVLGQGAYEQYF. The CDR3 region has the DNA TGTGCCAGCAGCTTAGCGGTACTGGGACAGGGGGCCTACGAGCAGTACTTC. The chain uses TRBV7-6 and TRBJ2-7; 11 bases fit TRBD1. Germline loops: CDR1 SGHVS, CDR2 FNYEAQ. This CDR3 region has 17 residues. Unmatched junction bases numbered 6, after V lost 0 bases and J lost 2 bases.

This clone appeared a single time. The V call is TRBV28, the J call TRBJ1-1; 7 bases align to TRBD1. J lost 1 base, V lost 5 bases, and 16 bases had no gene match. From germline, CDR1 is MDHEN and CDR2 SYDVKM. The CDR3 spans 18 residues. CDR3 protein: CASSPYPYRGEGNTEAFF. DNA for the CDR3: TGTGCCAGCAGTCCGTATCCGTACAGGGGTGAAGGGAACACTGAAGCTTTCTTT.

The gene calls are TRBV27 and TRBJ1-1; TRBD1 agrees at 7 bases. Germline values: CDR1 MNHEY, CDR2 SMNVEV (reference sequence). Trimming cost V 3 bases and J 0 bases; bases outside gene matches: 1. CDR3 length equals 14 residues. CDR3 bases: TGTGCCAGCAGTTTCGGGACAGTGAACACTGAAGCTTTCTTT. This codes for CASSFGTVNTEAFF.

This chain joins TRBV29-1 and TRBJ1-2; 8 bases agree with TRBD1. The CDR3 covers 12 residues. Germline V gives CDR1 SQVTM, CDR2 ANQGSEA. V was pared by 6 bases and J by 7 bases, with 7 bases of the junction left unmatched. This CDR3 reads CSVHTQGAGYTF. CDR3 nucleotides: TGCAGCGTGCATACGCAGGGGGCTGGCTACACCTTC.

The gene calls are TRBV27 and TRBJ2-2; D gene ambiguous. Trimming cost V 7 bases and J 1 base, with 7 bases left between them. The CDR3 covers 13 residues. Germline CDR1 reads MNHEY; CDR2 reads SMNVEV (reference sequence). The CDR3 DNA reads as TGTGCCAGCATCAAACAGAACACCGGGGAGCTGTTTTTT. Protein: CASIKQNTGELFF.